Below are 7 T cell receptor beta chains sequenced from a single sample in a study (dated by TCRdb to the mid-2010s). Libraries were made using 5' RACE. This sample was sequenced with an Illumina MiSeq. TCRdb's own reprocessing of the public reads used fastp at Q25 and MiXCR and kept productive beta chains. One record per CDR3 amino acid sequence lists the most common genes and DNA. Across this sample there are some 8,700 distinct CDR3 sequences, with 16% seen only once. Of the sample, roughly 3.4% falls within the top ten clones. The sequencing sample was made of memory CD4+ T cells sorted from blood. The sample's cell subset or site label is to be understood as: memory CD4+ T cells, CD4+CD45RO+CD25-. All receptors come from a female donor with breast cancer.

This chain joins TRBV18 and TRBJ2-7; 8 nucleotides line up with TRBD2. With 4 bases clipped from V and 3 bases from J, the junction kept 5 bases outside the gene matches. The CDR3 has 14 residues. Germline lookup yields CDR1 KGHSH and CDR2 LQKENI. The CDR3 DNA is TGTGCCAGCTCACACTTAGCGGGACTCTACGAGCAGTACTTC. It is translated as CASSHLAGLYEQYF.

Relative to its sample, this clonotype is medium-sized (0.01 to 0.1%). V is TRBV20-1 and J is TRBJ2-1; the match to TRBD2 covers 8 bases. The CDR3 totals 13 residues. J gave up 5 bases and V 6 bases, and 6 bases lay outside the gene matches. CDR1 is DFQATT, CDR2 SNEGSKA, per germline (reference sequence). This CDR3 reads CSANLLADNEQFF. The CDR3, as DNA: TGCAGTGCGAATCTACTAGCGGACAATGAGCAGTTCTTC.

This clonotype is classed as medium-sized. The genes are TRBV7-9 and TRBJ1-1; D possibly corresponds to TRBD1 (5 bases). V lost 2 bases and J 2 bases, leaving 6 bases between the germline ends. This CDR3 has 13 residues. CDR1 and CDR2 (germline): SEHNR, FQNEAQ (reference sequence). The CDR3 DNA follows: TGTGCCAGCAGCTTACAGGGAAACACTGAAGCTTTCTTT. Translating it yields CASSLQGNTEAFF.

A word on this clonotype: A read error may be the cause here, since a much bigger clone is one base away. The CDR3 ends on some other residue instead of the conserved phenylalanine or tryptophan, so this is likely a read error. V usage is TRBV6-2 or TRBV6-3 and J usage is TRBJ1-1; TRBD1 is a possible D gene (5 bases). The CDR3 covers 13 residues. Germline CDR1 is MNHEY and CDR2 is SVGEGT. Trimming shortened V by 7 bases and J by 7 bases, and 16 bases separated the two germline ends. CDR3 amino acids: CASIAGWGFEAFS. The CDR3 DNA follows: TGTGCCAGCATTGCCGGGTGGGGGTTTGAAGCTTTCTCT.

A note on this clonotype: The germline gene is not matched at one end of the junction; a read error may be the cause. This chain connects TRBV7-9 to TRBJ2-1, with a tentative D call TRBD2 (6 bases). The V gene's germline CDR1 is SEHNR and CDR2 FQNEAQ (reference sequence). The CDR3 totals 14 residues. The CDR3 region has the DNA TGTGCCAGCAGCTTCGGCGGGACCTACAATGAGCAGTGCTTC. Its translation: CASSFGGTYNEQCF.

In its sample, this clonotype is medium-sized (0.01 to 0.1%). The junction does not match germline at one end; this may be a read error. The chain combines TRBV7-7 with TRBJ2-3; the D is unclear. Germline CDR1 SSHAT, CDR2 FNYEAQ (reference sequence). The CDR3 is 14 amino acids. CDR3 coding DNA: TGTGCTAGCAGCCCGTCCCACGCCGCAGATACGCAGTATTTT. It yields the protein CASSPSHAADTQYF. Using reference TRBV7-7 and TRBJ2-3 for the parts outside the CDR3, the full variable domain is GAGVSQSPRYKVTKRGQDVTLRCDPISSHATLYWYQQALGQGPEFLTYFNYEAQPDKSGLPSDRFSAERPEGSISTLTIQRTEQRDSAMYRCASSPSHAADTQYFGPGTRLTVL.

As to this clonotype: No conserved phenylalanine or tryptophan is present at the end of the CDR3, so a read error is the likely explanation. The V and J genes are TRBV20-1 and TRBJ1-4; tentatively, D is TRBD1 (6 bases). Trimming pared 3 bases from V and 8 bases from J, leaving 16 bases between. In germline, CDR1 is DFQATT, CDR2 SNEGSKA (reference sequence). There are 14 residues in the CDR3. CDR3 loop: CSARSAGECEKLFL. The CDR3 DNA follows: TGCAGTGCTAGGTCGGCAGGGGAATGCGAAAAACTGTTTCTT.